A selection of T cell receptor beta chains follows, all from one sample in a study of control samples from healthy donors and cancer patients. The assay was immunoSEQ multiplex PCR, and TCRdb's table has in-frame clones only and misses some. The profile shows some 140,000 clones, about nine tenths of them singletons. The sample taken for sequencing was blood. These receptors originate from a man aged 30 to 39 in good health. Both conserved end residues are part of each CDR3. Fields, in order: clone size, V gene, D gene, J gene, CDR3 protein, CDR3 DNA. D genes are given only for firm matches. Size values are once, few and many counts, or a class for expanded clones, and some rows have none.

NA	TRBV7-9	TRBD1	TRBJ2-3	CASSREGGSTDTQYF	TGTGCCAGCAGCCGCGAAGGGGGCAGCACAGATACGCAGTATTTT
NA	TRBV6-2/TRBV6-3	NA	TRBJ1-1	CASSRRFGQDNTEAFF	TGTGCCAGCAGCCGGCGCTTCGGTCAGGACAACACTGAAGCTTTCTTT
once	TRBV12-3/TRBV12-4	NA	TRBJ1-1	CASSKQGNTEAFF	TGTGCCAGCAGTAAACAGGGGAACACTGAAGCTTTCTTT
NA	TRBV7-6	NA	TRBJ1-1	CASSLGVAEPNTEAFF	TGTGCCAGCAGCTTAGGAGTGGCAGAGCCGAACACTGAAGCTTTCTTT
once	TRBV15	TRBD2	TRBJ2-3	CATSGLAGGGSDTQYF	TGTGCCACCAGCGGACTAGCGGGAGGGGGGTCAGATACGCAGTATTTT
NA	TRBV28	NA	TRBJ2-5	CASSLGTGRLRETQYF	TGTGCCAGCAGTTTAGGGACGGGACGGTTGAGAGAGACCCAGTACTTC
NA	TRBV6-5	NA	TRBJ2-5	CAVGGHGLETQYF	TGTGCCGTAGGAGGCCACGGGTTGGAGACCCAGTACTTC
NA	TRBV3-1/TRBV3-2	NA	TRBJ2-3	CASSLSWRVADTQYF	TGTGCCAGCAGCCTCTCGTGGAGAGTGGCAGATACGCAGTATTTT
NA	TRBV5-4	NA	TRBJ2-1	CASTRDPRGPNEQFF	TGTGCCAGCACCCGCGACCCGAGGGGCCCTAATGAGCAGTTCTTC
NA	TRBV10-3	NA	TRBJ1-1	CAITGQRGTEAFF	TGTGCCATCACCGGACAACGAGGCACTGAAGCTTTCTTT
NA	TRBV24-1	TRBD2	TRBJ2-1	CATSDNGLAGGYNEQFF	TGTGCCACCAGTGACAATGGACTAGCGGGAGGGTACAATGAGCAGTTCTTC
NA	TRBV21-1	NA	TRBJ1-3	CASSPTGANTIYF	TGTGCCAGCAGTCCGACAGGGGCAAACACCATATATTTT
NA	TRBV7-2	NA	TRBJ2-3	CASSLDRVTDTQYF	TGTGCCAGCAGCTTAGACAGGGTCACAGATACGCAGTATTTT
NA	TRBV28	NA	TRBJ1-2	CASSGRQENYGYTF	TGTGCCAGCAGTGGGAGACAGGAGAACTATGGCTACACCTTC
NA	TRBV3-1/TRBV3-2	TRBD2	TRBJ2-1	CASSGAGVGYNEQFF	TGTGCCAGCAGTGGGGCGGGAGTCGGCTACAATGAGCAGTTCTTC
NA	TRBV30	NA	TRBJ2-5	CAWREASSRETQYF	TGTGCCTGGAGAGAAGCTAGCTCGCGGGAGACCCAGTACTTC
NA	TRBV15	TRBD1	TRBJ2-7	CATSSKQGGYEQYF	TGTGCCACCAGCAGCAAACAGGGGGGTTACGAGCAGTACTTC
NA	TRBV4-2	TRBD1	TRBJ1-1	CASSQGQKNTEAFF	TGTGCCAGCAGCCAGGGACAGAAGAACACTGAAGCTTTCTTT
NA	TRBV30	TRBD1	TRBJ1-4	CAWSRDRDEKLFF	TGTGCCTGGAGTCGGGACAGAGATGAAAAACTGTTTTTT
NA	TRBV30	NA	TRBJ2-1	CASRSLGTEQFF	TGTGCCTCACGGAGCCTCGGGACTGAGCAGTTCTTC
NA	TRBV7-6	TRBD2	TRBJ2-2	CASSSAGDTGELFF	TGTGCCAGCAGCTCAGCGGGAGATACCGGGGAGCTGTTTTTT